These T cell receptor beta chains were read from a single sample in a study of T cells in Graves' hyperthyroidism and ophthalmopathy. TCRdb itself ran the multiplex PCR reads through MiXCR, one entry per CDR3 protein. In the table there are over 700,000 distinct CDR3 sequences, roughly a sixth of which are singletons. The sample comprised blood. These TCRs come from a woman aged 50 to 60 with Graves' hyperthyroidism that later progressed to Graves' ophthalmopathy. Each CDR3 is given with its conserved first and last residue. The D gene is left open where the match is weak. Size values are once, few and many counts, or a class for expanded clones, and some rows have none.

clone_size	d_call	j_call	v_call	cdr3_nt	cdr3_aa
many	.	TRBJ1-1	TRBV7-9	TGTGCCAGCAGCTTATCTGGGCAGGGTGGCACTGAAGCTTTCTTT	CASSLSGQGGTEAFF
many	TRBD1	TRBJ2-1	TRBV3-1	TGTGCCAGCAGCCAGGGACAGGGGTCCTACAATGAGCAGTTCTTC	CASSQGQGSYNEQFF
.	.	TRBJ2-1	TRBV18	TGTGCCAGCTCTCTTACCGCCGGGACCGTAAACAATGAGCAGTTCTTC	CASSLTAGTVNNEQFF
.	TRBD1	TRBJ2-7	TRBV5-1	TGCGCCAGCAGCAGGGGCCGGGACAGGGGTATCTACGAGCAGTACTTC	CASSRGRDRGIYEQYF
.	TRBD1	TRBJ1-1	TRBV10-3	TGTGCCATCAGGGAGGACAGGGAAGCTTTCTTT	CAIREDREAFF
few	.	TRBJ2-5	TRBV6-1	TGTGCCAGCAGTCTCCGATTGCACCTCCGGGAAGAGACCCAGTACTTC	CASSLRLHLREETQYF
few	TRBD1	TRBJ1-1	TRBV5-1	TGCGCCAGCAACGGCCAGGGGGCTGAAGCTTTCTTT	CASNGQGAEAFF
few	.	TRBJ2-1	TRBV6-1	TGTGCCAGCAGGTCCAGGGGACGGGGTAGCTCCTACAATGAGCAGTTCTTC	CASRSRGRGSSYNEQFF
few	TRBD2	TRBJ2-1	TRBV3-1	TGTGCCAGCAGCCAAGCGCCGACGGGACTAGAAGGTGAGCAGTTCTTC	CASSQAPTGLEGEQFF
many	.	TRBJ1-1	TRBV9	TGTGCCAGCAGCGTAGAGGTGGGGGACACTGAAGCTTTCTTT	CASSVEVGDTEAFF
.	TRBD1	TRBJ2-7	TRBV7-2	TGTGCCAGCAGCCTGCGGACAGGGAAGGAACACGAGCAGTACTTC	CASSLRTGKEHEQYF
.	.	TRBJ2-3	TRBV10-3	TGTGCCATCAGATCTGACAAGGCAGGAGATACGCAGTATTTT	CAIRSDKAGDTQYF
many	TRBD1	TRBJ1-1	TRBV27	TGTGCCAGCAGTCTAATAACAGGGGGGAACACTGAAGCTTTCTTT	CASSLITGGNTEAFF
many	.	TRBJ2-3	TRBV18	TGTGCCAGCTCCCGTACGGAGCAGTATTTT	CASSRTEQYF
.	TRBD1	TRBJ1-2	TRBV30	TGTGCCTGGATCCGGACAGGGGATGGCTACACCTTC	CAWIRTGDGYTF
few	.	TRBJ2-7	TRBV7-3	TGTGCCAGCAGCATTGACGGTTACGAGCAGTACTTC	CASSIDGYEQYF
.	.	TRBJ1-1	TRBV7-3	TGTGCCAGCGCCCACAGGGAGAAACCAAACACTGAAGCTTTCTTT	CASAHREKPNTEAFF
many	.	TRBJ2-3	TRBV11-2	TGTGCCAGCAGCTCCCAGGAGGGCCATGGGACAGATACGCAGTATTTT	CASSSQEGHGTDTQYF
many	.	TRBJ1-1	TRBV18	TGTGCCAGCTCACCACAACCTCGAAGGGACACTGAAGCTTTCTTT	CASSPQPRRDTEAFF
few	.	TRBJ2-3	TRBV24-1	TGTGCCACCAGTGATTTGTTCAGGGAGAACACAGATACGCAGTATTTT	CATSDLFRENTDTQYF
.	.	TRBJ2-2	TRBV4-1	TGCGCCAGCAGCCAAGATCCAAGGCACAACACCGGGGAGCTGTTTTTT	CASSQDPRHNTGELFF
many	.	TRBJ1-1	TRBV3-1	TGTGCCAGCAGCCGCGCGGCGGTTGCCGGCGGTCCTAAGGCTTTCTTT	CASSRAAVAGGPKAFF
few	.	TRBJ2-2	TRBV12-5	TGTGCTAGTGGTTTCCTCGACAGGATCGCGAACACCGGGGAGCTGTTTTTT	CASGFLDRIANTGELFF
few	.	TRBJ2-2	TRBV27	TGTGCCAGCAGTTTATCCATATTCGGGGAGCTGTTTTTT	CASSLSIFGELFF
.	.	TRBJ2-5	TRBV29-1	TGCAGCGTTGAACTGTATCGCGAGACCCAGTACTTC	CSVELYRETQYF
.	.	TRBJ1-3	TRBV6-2/TRBV6-3	TGTGCCAGCAGCCTGAAAGGGAGGGCCGCTGGAAACACCATATATTTT	CASSLKGRAAGNTIYF
few	.	TRBJ2-3	TRBV3-1	TGTGCCAGCAGCCCAGTCGGACTCTCGGGCCAAGATACGCAGTATTTT	CASSPVGLSGQDTQYF
many	.	TRBJ1-5	TRBV2	TGTGCCAGCAGTGAAGGGATCCGGGAAATCCAGCCCCAGCATTTT	CASSEGIREIQPQHF
many	.	TRBJ2-1	TRBV2	TGTGCCACCACACGAGGGGCCTCCTACAATGAGCAGTTCTTC	CATTRGASYNEQFF
many	TRBD1	TRBJ1-2	TRBV6-2/TRBV6-3	TGTGCCAGCAGTTACTCTTCACAGGGGCGAGGCTACACCTTC	CASSYSSQGRGYTF
many	.	TRBJ1-3	TRBV30	TGTGCCTGGAGTGTACGCAAGAGCTCTGGAAACACCATATATTTT	CAWSVRKSSGNTIYF
many	TRBD1	TRBJ2-2	TRBV11-3	TGTGCCAGCAGCTCAGACCCGACAGGGGGCATCGGGGAGCTGTTTTTT	CASSSDPTGGIGELFF
many	.	TRBJ1-5	TRBV6-2/TRBV6-3	TGTGCCAGCAGTTACCGTCAGGGCCTGAATCAGCCCCAGCATTTT	CASSYRQGLNQPQHF
.	.	TRBJ1-3	TRBV29-1	TGCAGCGCTGACAGCTCTGGAAACACCATATATTTT	CSADSSGNTIYF
.	TRBD1	TRBJ1-2	TRBV4-1	TGCGCCAGCAGCCCATCATGGGGGGACAGAGGCTACACCTTC	CASSPSWGDRGYTF
few	.	TRBJ1-6	TRBV30	TGTGCCTGGAGTGTATCTTCTCCCCAAAATTCACCCCTCCACTTT	CAWSVSSPQNSPLHF
many	TRBD2	TRBJ2-3	TRBV13	TGTGCCAGCAGCTCCCGGGGGGAGATCACAGATACGCAGTATTTT	CASSSRGEITDTQYF
few	.	TRBJ1-2	TRBV19	TGTGCCAGTAGTACCGACAGGAAATCCTTTAACTATGGCTACACCTTC	CASSTDRKSFNYGYTF
.	TRBD2	TRBJ2-1	TRBV6-5	TGTGCCAGCAGTTACGCGGGGGGCGATGAGCAGTTCTTC	CASSYAGGDEQFF
.	.	TRBJ2-4	TRBV5-8	TGTGCCAGCAGCGAGGGACGGACCCTAGCCAAAAACATTCAGTACTTC	CASSEGRTLAKNIQYF
many	.	TRBJ2-5	TRBV3-1	TGTGCCAGCAGCCGGACGTGGGAGACCCAGTACTTC	CASSRTWETQYF
many	.	TRBJ2-3	TRBV2	TGTGCCAGCAGGGTGGGTAATAGCTATGGCACAGATACGCAGTATTTT	CASRVGNSYGTDTQYF
many	TRBD1	TRBJ1-1	TRBV7-9	TGTGCCAGCAGCCGATCGGGACAGAAAAACACTGAAGCTTTCTTT	CASSRSGQKNTEAFF
many	.	TRBJ1-1	TRBV18	TGTGCCAGCTCACCTGTCAGGAGCAACACTGAAGCTTTCTTT	CASSPVRSNTEAFF
few	TRBD1	TRBJ1-1	TRBV25-1	TGTGCCAGCAGGTTGACAGGGTGGGGTGAAGCTTTCTTT	CASRLTGWGEAFF
.	.	TRBJ1-5	TRBV7-3	TGTGCCAGCAGCTTAATAACAGGAGGGCAAAATCAGCCCCAGCATTTT	CASSLITGGQNQPQHF
.	TRBD2	TRBJ2-5	TRBV7-9	TGTGCCAGCAGCTGGACTAGCGGGGTGGTTGAGACCCAGTACTTC	CASSWTSGVVETQYF
.	.	TRBJ2-5	TRBV20-1	TGCAGTGCTAGCGCGGGGACCCAGTACTTC	CSASAGTQYF
few	.	TRBJ1-5	TRBV19	TGTGCCAGTAGCCCCCCTGTCTACAGTAGCAATCAGCCCCAGCATTTT	CASSPPVYSSNQPQHF
few	.	TRBJ1-5	TRBV14	TGTGCCAGCAGCCAAGGGGACGGCCAGCCCCAGCATTTT	CASSQGDGQPQHF
.	TRBD2	TRBJ2-3	TRBV6-1	TGTGCCAGCGGTTCAAGCGGGGGCCCCACAGATACGCAGTATTTT	CASGSSGGPTDTQYF
many	.	TRBJ2-3	TRBV5-1	TGCGCCAGCAGCTTCCAGGGGACCCTCACAGATACGCAGTATTTT	CASSFQGTLTDTQYF
.	.	TRBJ1-1	TRBV7-2	TGTGCCAGCAGCCAGGTGAAGGGCGAAGCTTTCTTT	CASSQVKGEAFF
.	TRBD2	TRBJ2-7	TRBV7-2	TGTGCCAGCAGATTAGGGGACCTAGCGGGGGACTACGAGCAGTACTTC	CASRLGDLAGDYEQYF
.	.	TRBJ2-1	TRBV7-3	TGTGCCAGCAGCTTAGGTCACGCGGGGACTGAGCAGTTCTTC	CASSLGHAGTEQFF
.	TRBD1	TRBJ1-2	TRBV19	TGTGCCAGTAGTCCTTGGACAGGGACAAAGACAAACTATGGCTACACCTTC	CASSPWTGTKTNYGYTF